The 15 T cell receptor beta chains presented below share a single source sample, sequenced in a study of CD8+CD57+ T cells in acquired aplastic anemia. CDR3 and TCR beta VDJ profiling relied on genomic DNA as the template. MiXCR, run by TCRdb on the reads, gives a single entry per CDR3 protein. The sample yields about 220,000 distinct CDR3 sequences, 34% seen once. The sequencing sample was made of sorted CD4+, CD8+, or CD8+CD57+ T cells (not recorded which) from PBMCs. These TCRs come from a human donor in good health, serving as a control.

Ten or more counts support this clonotype. The chain recombines TRBV19 with TRBJ1-1, with 7 bases fitting TRBD1. With 4 bases clipped from V and 5 bases from J, the junction kept 10 bases outside the gene matches. There are 15 residues in the CDR3. CDR1 is LNHDA and CDR2 is SQIVND in the germline V gene (reference sequence). CDR3 sequence reads: CASSTTKGARTEAFF. In DNA form, the CDR3 reads TGTGCCAGTAGTACAACGAAGGGGGCGAGGACTGAAGCTTTCTTT.

In its sample, this clonotype was seen many times. This rearrangement joins TRBV6-1 to TRBJ2-7, with 7 bases lining up with TRBD2. CDR3 size: 13 residues. CDR1 is MNHNS and CDR2 is SASEGT in the germline V gene. After removal of 6 bases from V and 0 bases from J, the junction contained 2 bases not matched to a gene. The CDR3 DNA follows: TGTGCCAGCAGGGCGGGGGTCTCCTACGAGCAGTACTTC. Translated: CASRAGVSYEQYF.

The J gene is TRBJ1-2, the V gene TRBV20-1; weak D call: TRBD1 (6 bases). Trimming pared 6 bases from V and 4 bases from J, leaving 21 bases between. This CDR3 region has 15 residues. Germline loops: CDR1 DFQATT, CDR2 SNEGSKA (reference sequence). The CDR3 here is CSASSPGAGGYGYTF. For the CDR3, the DNA is TGCAGTGCCAGCTCACCAGGGGCTGGAGGCTATGGCTACACCTTC.

Notes on this clonotype: One base away lies a much larger clone, so this may be a sequencing read error. V gene TRBV11-1 combines with J gene TRBJ2-7; TRBD1 might be the D (7 bases). CDR1 and CDR2 (germline): SGHAT, FQDESV (reference sequence). CDR3 length: 14 amino acids. CDR3 nucleotide sequence: TGTGCCGGCAGCTTAGCGATTTCAGGGGGGCAGCAGTACTTC. This gives the protein CAGSLAISGGQQYF.

This clonotype was observed a few times. The chain employs TRBV5-4 and TRBJ2-7; a weak D match, TRBD1 (5 bases). The CDR3 runs to 15 residues. With 0 bases removed from V and 6 bases from J, the gap between germline ends came to 16 bases. Germline CDR1 and CDR2: SGHNT and YYREEE (reference sequence). DNA for the CDR3: TGTGCCAGCAGCTTGGACCGGATAGGGGCCCGCGAGCAGTACTTC. As protein: CASSLDRIGAREQYF. Together with reference TRBV5-4 and TRBJ2-7, the CDR3 gives the full variable domain: ETGVTQSPTHLIKTRGQQVTLRCSSQSGHNTVSWYQQALGQGPQFIFQYYREEENGRGNFPPRFSGLQFPNYSSELNVNALELDDSALYLCASSLDRIGAREQYFGPGTRLTVT.

Of note for this clonotype: A clone one base away is much larger, so this may be a read error. The rearrangement links TRBV14 to TRBJ2-5, with D possibly being TRBD1 or TRBD2 (5 bases each). The CDR3 has 17 amino acids. From germline, CDR1 is SGHDN and CDR2 FVKESK. V gave up 4 bases and J gave up 4 bases, with 22 bases separating them. Written as DNA, the CDR3 is TGTGCCAGCAGCCCAATAGATACGGGACGGTCACGAGAGACCCAGTACTTC. The encoded protein is CASSPIDTGRSRETQYF.

This clonotype was detected many times. The chain combines TRBV10-1 with TRBJ2-3, with no clear D. This CDR3 is built from 12 residues. Germline lookup yields CDR1 WNHNN and CDR2 SYGVQD (reference sequence). Trimming pared 6 bases from V and 2 bases from J, leaving 6 bases between. The CDR3 loop is CASSPNTDTQYF. CDR3 nucleotide sequence: TGCGCCAGCAGCCCCAACACAGATACGCAGTATTTT.

The chain employs TRBV25-1 and TRBJ2-5; D ambiguous. Germline lookup yields CDR1 MGHDK and CDR2 SYGVNS. This CDR3 comprises 13 residues. CDR3 sequence (DNA): TGTGCTAGAGTCTCAGTCCCGGTCGTCACCCAGTACTTC. It is translated as CARVSVPVVTQYF.

This clonotype was observed at least ten times. The chain recombines TRBV7-8 with TRBJ2-7; 7 nucleotides match TRBD1. There are 14 residues in the CDR3. Germline CDR1 is SGHVS and CDR2 is FQNEAQ. The V and J ends lost 5 bases and 0 bases, in that order; junction bases with no gene match: 4. This chain's CDR3 is CASSQDRDSYEQYF. DNA for the CDR3: TGTGCCAGCAGCCAAGACAGGGACTCCTACGAGCAGTACTTC.

This clonotype has a count of ten or more. The chain has TRBV19 and TRBJ2-1; 7 nucleotides agree with TRBD2. CDR1 is LNHDA and CDR2 is SQIVND in the germline V gene (reference sequence). The junction had 5 bases not matched to a gene; V was cut back by 1 base and J by 5 bases. This CDR3 comprises 15 residues. The CDR3 DNA is TGTGCCAGTAGTATAGTTCGGACTAGGGACAATGAGCAGTTCTTC. Its protein product is CASSIVRTRDNEQFF. The complete variable domain, with remaining parts taken from reference TRBV19 and TRBJ2-1, reads DGGITQSPKYLFRKEGQNVTLSCEQNLNHDAMYWYRQDPGQGLRLIYYSQIVNDFQKGDIAEGYSVSREKKESFPLTVTSAQKNPTAFYLCASSIVRTRDNEQFFGPGTRLTVL.

Ten or more counts support this clonotype. The J gene is TRBJ1-4, the V gene TRBV2; D gene uncertain. CDR1 and CDR2 from the germline V gene are SNHLY and FYNNEI. V lost 7 bases, J lost 1 base, and 7 bases lay in between. This CDR3 has 13 amino acids. The CDR3 is CASIRGTNEKLFF. DNA for the CDR3: TGTGCCAGCATTCGAGGAACTAATGAAAAACTGTTTTTT.

This clonotype appeared once. This may be a read error, as it is one base from a much larger clone. The chain carries TRBV19 and TRBJ1-5; D is perhaps TRBD1 (5 bases). V was cut by 7 bases and J by 6 bases, with 25 bases left in between. The CDR3 covers 17 residues. Per germline, CDR1 LNHDA and CDR2 SQIVND (reference sequence). CDR3 loop: CASTKNPGTVDTQPQHF. CDR3 in DNA: TGTGCCAGTACCAAGAACCCCGGGACTGTTGACACTCAGCCCCAGCATTTT.

The CDR3 reads CASSRTVAASYEQYF. The CDR3 bases are TGTGCCAGCAGCCGGACAGTAGCCGCCTCCTACGAGCAGTACTTC. The chain carries TRBV2 and TRBJ2-7; maybe TRBD1 (6 bases). This CDR3 is 15 amino acids long. The germline V gene has CDR1 SNHLY and CDR2 FYNNEI. V dropped 6 bases and J dropped 0 bases, with 15 bases sitting between them.

The table lists this clonotype with many counts. The chain has TRBV12-3 or TRBV12-4 and TRBJ2-7, with D maybe TRBD2 (6 bases). The CDR3 runs 13 residues. V was cut by 3 bases and J by 7 bases, with 13 bases left in between. This CDR3 is CASSFGGAVEQYF. As DNA, the CDR3 is TGTGCCAGCAGTTTCGGCGGGGCGGTGGAGCAGTACTTC.

The rearrangement links TRBV10-3 to TRBJ2-7; a possible D gene is TRBD1 (5 bases). The germline CDR1 and CDR2 sequences are ENHRY and SYGVKD. This CDR3 is 16 amino acids long. The ends were cut back, 0 bases at V and 7 bases at J, with 19 bases in the middle. CDR3 loop: CAISESWQGGYNEQYV. Written as DNA, the CDR3 is TGTGCCATCAGTGAGTCTTGGCAGGGTGGGTACAATGAGCAGTACGTC.